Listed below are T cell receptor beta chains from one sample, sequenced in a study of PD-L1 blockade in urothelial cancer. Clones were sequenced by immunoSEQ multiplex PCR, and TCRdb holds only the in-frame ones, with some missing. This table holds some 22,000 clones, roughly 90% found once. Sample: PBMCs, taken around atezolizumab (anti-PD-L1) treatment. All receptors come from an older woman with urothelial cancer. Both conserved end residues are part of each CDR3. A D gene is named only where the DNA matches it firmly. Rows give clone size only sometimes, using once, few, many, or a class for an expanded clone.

TGTGCCAGCAGCTCCCGGACAGGGGTGGACAAAAACATTCAGTACTTC,CASSSRTGVDKNIQYF,NA,16,TRBD1,TRBJ2-4,TRBV11-3
TGCGCCAGCAGGCGGACTAGCGACTTTTACGAGCAGTACTTC,CASRRTSDFYEQYF,NA,14,TRBD2,TRBJ2-7,TRBV5-1
TGTGCCAGCAGTTCCGCTCGACAGGATTCCTACGAGCAGTACTTC,CASSSARQDSYEQYF,NA,15,NA,TRBJ2-7,TRBV27
TGTGCCAGCACCCGGGAAATAACAGTCGTTGAAGCTTTCTTT,CASTREITVVEAFF,NA,14,NA,TRBJ1-1,TRBV6-1
TGTGCCAGCAGCTTAGCGTTTGCGGGAGGGGCCAATGAGCAGTTCTTC,CASSLAFAGGANEQFF,NA,16,TRBD2,TRBJ2-1,TRBV7-9
TGCGCCAGCAGCCAAGCCCCGTTAAACCAGGGTACCGGGGAGCTGTTTTTT,CASSQAPLNQGTGELFF,NA,17,NA,TRBJ2-2,TRBV4-3
TGTGCCAGCAGCTCGAGAAGGGGTGGCTACACCTTC,CASSSRRGGYTF,few,12,NA,TRBJ1-2,TRBV7-9
TGTGCCAGCAGCCTATCATACTCCGGGACTAGCGGTTACAATGAGCAGTTCTTC,CASSLSYSGTSGYNEQFF,NA,18,TRBD2,TRBJ2-1,TRBV4-2
TGTGCCAGTAGTATAGGACAGGGGTCGAGAGGCTACACCTTC,CASSIGQGSRGYTF,NA,14,TRBD1,TRBJ1-2,TRBV19
TGCGCCAGCAGCTCGCCAGGGTTCCCCACACAAGAGACCCAGTACTTC,CASSSPGFPTQETQYF,NA,16,NA,TRBJ2-5,TRBV5-1
TGTGCCAGCAGCTTAGCGCGACTAACTGAAGCTTTCTTT,CASSLARLTEAFF,NA,13,NA,TRBJ1-1,TRBV7-9
TGTGCCAGCAGTGGTACCCCCGGGACAGGGGCGGCAGATACGCAGTATTTT,CASSGTPGTGAADTQYF,NA,17,TRBD1,TRBJ2-3,TRBV9
TGTGCCAGTACTCCTCGGGGGGGACTGAGCTCCTACGAGCAGTACTTC,CASTPRGGLSSYEQYF,NA,16,TRBD2,TRBJ2-7,TRBV19
TGTGCCAGCAGCTTATGGGGCCCGCCCAACTCTCAGCCCCAGCATTTT,CASSLWGPPNSQPQHF,NA,16,NA,TRBJ1-5,TRBV7-2
TGCAGTGCTCCGCAGGGCGAGACCCAGTACTTC,CSAPQGETQYF,NA,11,NA,TRBJ2-5,TRBV20-1